Listed below are T cell receptor beta chains from one sample, sequenced in a study of long-term antiretroviral therapy in people with HIV. Produced via immunoSEQ multiplex PCR; TCRdb's table is partial and in-frame only. Among approximately 19,000 clones listed, over 65% were seen once. Material: unsorted PBMCs, obtained 0.5 years before starting antiretroviral therapy. The receptors originated from a woman aged 45-65 years with HIV. The CDR3 runs from the conserved cysteine through the conserved F or W. The order of the fields is V gene, D gene, J gene, clone size, CDR3 protein, CDR3 DNA. The D gene is left open where the match is weak. Size is stated for part of the rows, as once, few or many counts, or as a class when the clone is expanded.

TRBV12-5	NA	TRBJ2-1	NA	CASGSDVHNEQFF	TGTGCTAGTGGTTCGGACGTCCACAATGAGCAGTTCTTC
TRBV14	NA	TRBJ1-1	NA	CASSQNMNTEAFF	TGTGCCAGCAGCCAGAACATGAACACTGAAGCTTTCTTT
TRBV7-8	TRBD1	TRBJ2-4	once	CASSLQGALAKNIQYF	TGTGCCAGCAGCTTGCAGGGGGCTTTAGCCAAAAACATTCAGTACTTC
TRBV28	NA	TRBJ1-6	NA	CASSSGKRVLSLHF	TGTGCCAGCAGTTCCGGCAAAAGGGTATTGTCCCTCCACTTT
TRBV7-2	NA	TRBJ1-1	NA	CASSLRRSNTEAFF	TGTGCCAGCAGCTTAAGACGATCGAACACTGAAGCTTTCTTT
TRBV5-1	TRBD2	TRBJ2-3	NA	CASSLGLSGVLDTQYF	TGCGCCAGCAGCTTGGGGCTGAGCGGGGTTTTAGATACGCAGTATTTT
TRBV5-6	NA	TRBJ1-2	NA	CASSLGLWGYTF	TGTGCCAGCAGCTTGGGACTCTGGGGCTACACCTTC
TRBV9	TRBD2	TRBJ2-2	NA	CASSVGLAGGYTGELFF	TGTGCCAGCAGCGTGGGACTAGCGGGGGGTTACACCGGGGAGCTGTTTTTT
TRBV7-9	NA	TRBJ2-5	medium-sized	CASSFTKRLRTQYF	TGTGCCAGCAGCTTTACAAAGCGTCTCAGGACCCAGTACTTC
TRBV2	NA	TRBJ1-6	once	CASSDIANSPLHF	TGTGCCAGCAGTGATATAGCCAATTCACCCCTCCACTTT
TRBV6-5	NA	TRBJ1-5	NA	CASRGSGHQPQHF	TGTGCCAGCCGGGGGTCAGGGCATCAGCCCCAGCATTTT
TRBV29-1	NA	TRBJ1-1	NA	CSVTGVGGTNTEAFF	TGCAGCGTGACGGGGGTGGGGGGAACGAACACTGAAGCTTTCTTT
TRBV6-5	TRBD1	TRBJ1-2	NA	CASSRQGLYGYTF	TGTGCCAGCAGCCGACAGGGCCTCTATGGCTACACCTTC
TRBV7-8	TRBD2	TRBJ2-7	NA	CASSLIAGASQQYF	TGTGCCAGCAGCTTAATAGCGGGGGCCTCTCAGCAGTACTTC
TRBV11-2	NA	TRBJ1-6	NA	CASSGTEFGSPLHF	TGTGCCAGCAGCGGGACCGAGTTCGGTTCACCCCTCCACTTT
TRBV13	TRBD1	TRBJ1-5	NA	CASSLGPGGHQPQHF	TGTGCCAGCAGCTTAGGCCCAGGGGGCCATCAGCCCCAGCATTTT
TRBV10-1	TRBD1	TRBJ2-7	few	CASSGGQGNHEQYF	TGCGCCAGCAGTGGAGGACAGGGAAATCACGAGCAGTACTTC
TRBV19	NA	TRBJ2-7	few	CASSIAAGPYEQYF	TGTGCCAGTAGTATCGCGGCAGGACCATACGAGCAGTACTTC
TRBV21-1	NA	TRBJ2-2	NA	CASTRGAAGSNTGELFF	TGTGCCAGCACCCGAGGTGCGGCGGGTTCGAACACCGGGGAGCTGTTTTTT
TRBV7-7	TRBD2	TRBJ2-5	NA	CASSSTAGLLPGTQYF	TGTGCCAGCAGCTCGACCGCGGGACTACTTCCAGGGACCCAGTACTTC
TRBV28	NA	TRBJ2-7	NA	CASLATSSYEQYF	TGTGCCAGCCTGGCCACGAGCTCCTACGAGCAGTACTTC
TRBV5-4	NA	TRBJ2-3	NA	CASLRGSPSTDTQYF	TGTGCCAGCCTCCGGGGGTCTCCTAGCACAGATACGCAGTATTTT
TRBV7-8	TRBD2	TRBJ2-1	few	CASSLPSGAYNEQFF	TGTGCCAGCAGCTTACCTAGCGGGGCCTACAATGAGCAGTTCTTC
TRBV30	NA	TRBJ1-5	NA	CAWSRTTGNQPQHF	TGTGCCTGGAGTAGGACCACAGGCAATCAGCCCCAGCATTTT
TRBV6-1	NA	TRBJ2-1	NA	CASLRPARPNNEQFF	TGTGCCAGCTTAAGACCCGCCCGACCTAACAATGAGCAGTTCTTC
TRBV7-8	NA	TRBJ1-1	once	CASSSQHTSTEAFF	TGTGCCAGCAGCTCCCAGCATACATCCACTGAAGCTTTCTTT
TRBV19	TRBD1	TRBJ1-1	few	CASRGAGGRDTEAFF	TGTGCCAGTAGGGGAGCAGGGGGACGGGACACTGAAGCTTTCTTT
TRBV19	TRBD1	TRBJ1-4	NA	CASSLGRGRGNEKLFF	TGTGCCAGTAGTTTGGGCAGGGGGCGCGGTAACGAAAAACTGTTTTTT
TRBV30	NA	TRBJ2-1	NA	CAWSGGVASNEQFF	TGTGCCTGGAGTGGGGGGGTAGCATCCAATGAGCAGTTCTTC
TRBV30	NA	TRBJ2-6	NA	CACFSGANVLTF	TGTGCCTGTTTTTCTGGGGCCAACGTCCTGACTTTC
TRBV18	NA	TRBJ1-5	NA	CASSPTTDPFQPQHF	TGTGCCAGCTCACCCACGACAGACCCTTTTCAGCCCCAGCATTTT
TRBV30	NA	TRBJ2-7	NA	CAWSVGRNEQYF	TGTGCCTGGAGTGTGGGCCGGAACGAGCAGTACTTC
TRBV9	NA	TRBJ1-4	NA	CASSVALHEKLFF	TGTGCCAGCAGCGTAGCTTTGCATGAAAAACTGTTTTTT
TRBV5-5	NA	TRBJ1-5	NA	CASSLAGPNQPQHF	TGTGCCAGCAGCTTGGCAGGGCCCAATCAGCCCCAGCATTTT
TRBV11-2	NA	TRBJ1-2	NA	CASSLDTGYNGYTF	TGTGCCAGCAGCTTAGATACGGGGTATAATGGCTACACCTTC
TRBV4-1	NA	TRBJ1-4	NA	CASSRFPGSLNEKLFF	TGCGCCAGCAGCCGATTCCCGGGATCTCTTAATGAAAAACTGTTTTTT
TRBV6-6	NA	TRBJ2-7	NA	CASSYGRTMSYEQYF	TGTGCCAGCAGTTACGGACGGACAATGTCCTACGAGCAGTACTTC
TRBV13	NA	TRBJ2-3	NA	CASSSQETDTQYF	TGTGCCAGCAGCTCCCAAGAAACCGATACGCAGTATTTT
TRBV5-1	TRBD1	TRBJ2-2	NA	CASSLVSTGATGELFF	TGCGCCAGCAGCTTGGTATCTACAGGGGCCACCGGGGAGCTGTTTTTT
TRBV30	NA	TRBJ1-3	NA	CAWSPPYSGNTIYF	TGTGCCTGGAGCCCACCCTACTCTGGAAACACCATATATTTT
TRBV7-2	TRBD1	TRBJ2-2	NA	CASSPDRGGTGELFF	TGTGCCAGCAGCCCAGACAGGGGCGGGACCGGGGAGCTGTTTTTT
TRBV5-1	NA	TRBJ2-1	NA	CASAKTGRDINEQFF	TGCGCCAGCGCCAAGACAGGACGGGACATCAATGAGCAGTTCTTC
TRBV29-1	NA	TRBJ2-2	NA	CSASHGTYETGELFF	TGCAGCGCCAGTCACGGGACCTATGAAACCGGGGAGCTGTTTTTT